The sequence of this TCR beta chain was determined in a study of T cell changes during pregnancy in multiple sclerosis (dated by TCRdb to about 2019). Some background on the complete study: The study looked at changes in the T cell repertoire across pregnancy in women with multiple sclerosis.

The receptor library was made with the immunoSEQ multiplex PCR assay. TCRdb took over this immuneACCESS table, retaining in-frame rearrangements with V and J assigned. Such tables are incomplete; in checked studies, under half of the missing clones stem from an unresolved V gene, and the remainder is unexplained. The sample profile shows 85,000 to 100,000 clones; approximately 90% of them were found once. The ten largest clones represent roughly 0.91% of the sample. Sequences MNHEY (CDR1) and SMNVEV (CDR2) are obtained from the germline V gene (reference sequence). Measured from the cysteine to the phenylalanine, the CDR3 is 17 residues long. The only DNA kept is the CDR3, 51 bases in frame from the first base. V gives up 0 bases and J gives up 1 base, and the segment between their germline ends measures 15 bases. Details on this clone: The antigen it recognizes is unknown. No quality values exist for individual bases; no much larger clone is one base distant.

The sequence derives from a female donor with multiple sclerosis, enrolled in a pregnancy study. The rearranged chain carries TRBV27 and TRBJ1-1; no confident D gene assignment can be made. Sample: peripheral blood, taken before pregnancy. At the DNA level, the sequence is TGTGCCAGCAGTTTATCGATGGGGAGGGTCCGGAACACTGAAGCTTTCTTT. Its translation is CASSLSMGRVRNTEAFF.